This record looks at one TCR beta chain sequence and its context. CDR1 is SNHLY and CDR2 is FYNNEI in the germline V gene. Trimming shortened V by 2 bases and J by 6 bases, and 16 bases separated the two germline ends. CDR3 length equals 16 residues. These data originate in a study of cytomegalovirus exposure and HLA in healthy donors. 60 Vbeta and 13 Jbeta primers were used in PCR. Only in-frame clones appear in the TCRdb table, and some are missing; sequencing was by immunoSEQ multiplex PCR. The data show around 72,000 clones, 66% seen once. The J gene is TRBJ2-2, the V gene TRBV2, with D uncertain. Sequences were obtained from PBMCs. This receptor was taken from a man aged 35 to 55 in good health and CMV-seropositive. CDR3 nucleotides: TGTGCCAGCAGTGAATTATTTTCTCCCCCCTCCGGGGAGCTGTTTTTT. Its translation: CASSELFSPPSGELFF.